One and the same sample provided the 10 T cell receptor beta chains below, sequenced in a study of T cells in Graves' hyperthyroidism and ophthalmopathy. TCR beta CDR3 sequences were amplified from RNA transcripts. The HTBI set primed first-round TCR CDR3 RT-PCR. TCRdb processed the multiplex PCR reads anew with MiXCR; each CDR3 protein has one entry. The table lists under 350,000 distinct CDR3 sequences, about an eighth of them singletons, with roughly 8% in the top ten. The material sequenced was blood. The receptor source for this set is a woman younger than 45 with Graves' hyperthyroidism that later progressed to Graves' ophthalmopathy.

This clonotype was seen repeatedly, ten times or more. This chain links TRBV4-3 with TRBJ2-1, with 7 bases that match TRBD2. In germline, CDR1 is LGHNA, CDR2 YSLEER. V lost 0 bases and J lost 7; bases outside the gene matches: 9. The CDR3 is 16 amino acids. CDR3 residues: CASSQDLGGGANEQFF. CDR3 nucleotides: TGCGCCAGCAGCCAAGATCTGGGGGGAGGGGCGAATGAGCAGTTCTTC.

This clonotype was seen a few times. The rearrangement links TRBV24-1 to TRBJ2-3; 8 bases line up with TRBD1. The J segment lost 2 bases and the V segment lost 9 bases, leaving 3 bases of the junction unmatched. Germline CDR1 KGHDR, CDR2 SFDVKD. The CDR3 is made up of 13 amino acids. CDR3 sequence: CATGTGPTDTQYF. The CDR3 nucleotides read TGTGCCACCGGGACAGGCCCCACAGATACGCAGTATTTT.

This clonotype was detected many times. The rearrangement uses TRBV9 and TRBJ2-7; 9 nucleotides align to TRBD2. Per the germline V gene, CDR1 is SGDLS and CDR2 is YYNGEE. CDR3 size: 17 residues. Trimming cost V 0 bases and J 1 base; bases outside gene matches: 8. CDR3 coding DNA: TGTGCCAGCAGCGTAGTTTATCCTAGCGGGGATTCCTACGAGCAGTACTTC. Encoded protein: CASSVVYPSGDSYEQYF.

The CDR3 region has the DNA TGTGCCATCAGAGAACAGGAAAGCCATGGCTACACCTTC. Its translation is CAIREQESHGYTF. V gene TRBV10-3 combines with J gene TRBJ1-2, with D possibly matching TRBD1 (5 bases). Germline CDR1 ENHRY, CDR2 SYGVKD. The CDR3 is 13 residues long. The V and J ends lost 6 bases and 6 bases respectively, with 14 bases between them.

This clonotype was counted a few times. The chain recombines TRBV6-1 with TRBJ2-7, with 12 bases fitting TRBD2. Germline V lookup: CDR1 MNHNS, CDR2 SASEGT. Unmatched junction bases numbered 1, after V lost 4 bases and J lost 6 bases. This CDR3 region has 13 residues. The CDR3 sequence: CASSGGLAGEQYF. The CDR3 nucleotides read TGTGCCAGCAGTGGGGGACTAGCGGGCGAGCAGTACTTC.

This clonotype was recorded many times. V usage is TRBV7-9 and J usage is TRBJ2-7; 10 nucleotides line up with TRBD2. The V gene end was trimmed by 5 bases and the J gene end by 2 bases; junction bases not matched to a gene: 12. Per germline, CDR1 SEHNR and CDR2 FQNEAQ (reference sequence). CDR3 length: 17 residues. The CDR3 nucleotides are TGTGCCAGCAGCCCACCCCACGGGGGGACTAGCGCCTACGAGCAGTACTTC. The encoded protein is CASSPPHGGTSAYEQYF.

V is TRBV29-1 and J is TRBJ2-7; D possibly corresponds to TRBD2 (6 bases). V shed 2 bases and J shed 3 bases, with 20 bases lying between them. This CDR3 is built from 16 residues. From germline, CDR1 is SQVTM and CDR2 ANQGSEA. The DNA for the CDR3 is TGCAGCGTTGAAAGTAGTGTGGCGGGGAGGAGCTACGAGCAGTACTTC. Encoded protein: CSVESSVAGRSYEQYF.

The chain couples TRBV4-1 to TRBJ2-2; 8 bases line up with TRBD1. Germline V gene lookup returns CDR1 MGHRA and CDR2 YSYEKL. The length of the CDR3 is 15 residues. J lost 6 bases, V lost 3 bases, and 6 bases had no gene match. The CDR3 is CASSHFRGRAGELFF. CDR3 coding DNA: TGCGCCAGCAGCCACTTCAGGGGGCGGGCCGGGGAGCTGTTTTTT.

This clonotype was counted a few times. This chain uses TRBV28 with TRBJ2-5; 9 positions agree with TRBD2. From germline, CDR1 is MDHEN and CDR2 SYDVKM. There are 18 residues in the CDR3. The junction had 18 bases not matched to a gene; V was cut back by 5 bases and J by 5 bases. This CDR3 reads CASSRFLGPGTSRETQYF. As DNA, the CDR3 is TGTGCCAGCAGTCGGTTTTTGGGGCCGGGGACTAGCCGCGAGACCCAGTACTTC.

Many counts were recorded for this clonotype. V usage is TRBV3-1 and J usage is TRBJ1-3; TRBD1 might be the D (5 bases). Trimming removed 6 bases from V and 4 bases from J, with 19 bases in between. Germline V gives CDR1 LGHDT, CDR2 YNNKEL (reference sequence). The CDR3 is 16 residues long. CDR3 DNA: TGTGCCAGCAGTCTAAAGGGCAGGGAGGACGGAAACACCATATATTTT. It is translated as CASSLKGREDGNTIYF.